The next 11 T cell receptor beta chains were all read from a single sample in a study of chemoradiotherapy in HPV16-positive cancers. The protocol was immunoSEQ multiplex PCR, while the TCRdb copy is restricted to in-frame clones and leaves out a portion. The sample records 15,000 or so clones, just over 85% being singletons. Sample: blood, taken from a patient who underwent chemoradiotherapy. Receptors originate from a human donor with HPV-associated anogenital cancer.

The genes are TRBV9 and TRBJ2-3, with 12 bases lining up with TRBD2. CDR3 length equals 16 residues. Germline V CDR1 and CDR2: SGDLS, YYNGEE. V dropped 0 bases and J dropped 1; count of bases not matched to a gene: 0. CDR3 in DNA: TGTGCCAGCAGCGTAGGACTAGCGGGAGGCACAGATACGCAGTATTTT. This gives the protein CASSVGLAGGTDTQYF.

J is TRBJ1-1 and V is TRBV19, with TRBD1 matching over 10 bases. This CDR3 region has 13 residues. The trim removed 4 bases at V and 7 bases at J, leaving 3 bases unmatched. The germline CDR1 and CDR2 sequences are LNHDA and SQIVND (reference sequence). The DNA for the CDR3 is TGTGCCAGTAGTAGGACAGGGGGAGGTGAAGCTTTCTTT. Residues: CASSRTGGGEAFF.

The rearrangement joins TRBV29-1 to TRBJ2-1; D unclear. The CDR3 runs to 11 residues. V gave up 6 bases and J gave up 10 bases, with 13 bases separating them. CDR1 and CDR2 (germline): SQVTM, ANQGSEA. CDR3 DNA: TGCAGCGTCCTTACTTACGGCGAGCAGTTCTTC. Protein sequence: CSVLTYGEQFF.

The chain joins TRBV28 to TRBJ2-4; D is possibly TRBD2 (5 bases). V was pared by 1 base and J by 1 base, with 14 bases between. Germline-derived CDR1 and CDR2 are MDHEN and SYDVKM. The CDR3 loop spans 17 amino acids. CDR3 in amino acids: CASSLSLAPGAKNIQYF. The CDR3 nucleotides read TGTGCCAGCAGTTTATCCTTGGCCCCGGGGGCCAAAAACATTCAGTACTTC.

This chain links TRBV15 with TRBJ1-3; no reliable D call. The CDR3 is 17 residues long. V lost 0 bases and J lost 0, with 12 bases in between. Germline CDR1 and CDR2: LNHNV and YYDKDF (reference sequence). CDR3 nucleotides: TGTGCCACCAGCAGAGATCACTCTCTGTCCTCTGGAAACACCATATATTTT. Protein sequence: CATSRDHSLSSGNTIYF.

The rearrangement links TRBV28 to TRBJ1-2; D is undetermined. This CDR3 comprises 16 residues. Germline V gene lookup returns CDR1 MDHEN and CDR2 SYDVKM. Trimming pared 5 bases from V and 4 bases from J, leaving 20 bases between. The CDR3 sequence: CASSRPIEVQRYGYTF. In DNA, the CDR3 is TGTGCCAGCAGTCGACCCATCGAGGTCCAACGCTATGGCTACACCTTC.

J is TRBJ1-2 and V is TRBV6-1; tentative D call: TRBD1 (5 bases). This CDR3 has 15 amino acids. Germline V CDR1 and CDR2: MNHNS, SASEGT. Trimming left V 8 bases short and J 0 bases short, with 16 bases between. The CDR3 DNA follows: TGTGCCAGCCCTCCCGGGACCTTCGCTAACTATGGCTACACCTTC. Amino acid sequence: CASPPGTFANYGYTF.

This chain uses TRBV6-4 with TRBJ2-1; no definite D call. The CDR3 consists of 14 residues. Germline lookup yields CDR1 MRHNA and CDR2 SNTAGT. Deletions cut 5 bases from V and 6 bases from J, with 14 bases between. DNA of the CDR3: TGTGCCAGCAGTCCGGGTGGGGTTGTCAATGAGCAGTTCTTC. This translates into CASSPGGVVNEQFF.

The chain recombines TRBV19 with TRBJ2-5, with 7 positions matching TRBD2. V lost 7 bases and J lost 5; bases outside the gene matches: 13. The CDR3 loop spans 15 amino acids. Germline V gene sequence: CDR1 LNHDA, CDR2 SQIVND (reference sequence). The chain's CDR3 is CASMLGGGPGETQYF. In nucleotides, the CDR3 is TGTGCCAGTATGCTGGGGGGAGGGCCTGGGGAGACCCAGTACTTC.

The rearrangement joins TRBV20-1 to TRBJ2-3; D ambiguous. CDR3 size: 11 residues. With 0 bases removed from V and 6 bases from J, the gap between germline ends came to 4 bases. Germline CDR1 and CDR2: DFQATT and SNEGSKA (reference sequence). The CDR3 spells CSARDRDTQYF. In nucleotides, the CDR3 is TGCAGTGCTAGAGATCGGGATACGCAGTATTTT.

The chain is built from TRBV27 and TRBJ1-1; D is possibly TRBD1 (6 bases). Germline V gene sequence: CDR1 MNHEY, CDR2 SMNVEV (reference sequence). CDR3 length: 14 residues. V dropped 4 bases and J dropped 10 bases, with 19 bases sitting between them. The DNA for the CDR3 is TGTGCCAGCAGTTCAATTCTCGTGCAGGGGAGAGCTTTCTTT. Translation: CASSSILVQGRAFF.